This T cell receptor (beta chain) was obtained from a study of cytomegalovirus exposure and HLA in healthy donors (dated by TCRdb to 2016 to 2017). About the study as a whole: An earlier analysis of some 620 of the donors reported 276 Gb of sequence data and approximately 120 million unique TCR beta sequences obtained from about 170 million T cells. An early release covering roughly 640 HLA-typed donors comprised roughly 300 gigabases of sequencing data and around 86 million unique TCR sequences. Of the approximately 370 genotyped donors, 65% to 90% were placed in the genetic ancestry cluster associated with self-reported Caucasian donors. The aim of the study was to test whether cataloging public T cell receptors could identify signatures of past pathogen exposure. The T cell repertoires of about 700 subjects were profiled by immunosequencing and related to cytomegalovirus serostatus. Along with the approximately 650-subject first cohort, a separate validation cohort of over 90 different subjects was used. High-throughput TCR immunosequencing, statistical association of individual TCRs with disease status, and machine learning were combined to predict cytomegalovirus infection status. To study patterns of TCR occurrence, a later analysis re-analyzed previously published TCR beta repertoires from around 660 donors and added high-resolution HLA genotyping. Rather than drawing on any new phenotypic data, the later analysis identified candidate immune exposures from TCR beta sequences and the way those sequences occurred across donors. To decide whether each TCR beta V gene segment behaved as functional or pseudogenic, an earlier analysis of some 570 of the donors relied on high-throughput TCR beta sequencing. Donor age, sex, ethnicity and CMV serostatus were collected together with the repertoire data. In a later genetic analysis, genome-wide SNP genotypes for about three fifths of the 666 donors were used, and that subset was treated as a discovery cohort. Every discovery cohort repertoire had been produced on one sequencing platform. HLA typing covered class I and class II loci at four-digit resolution. The number of donors typed differed by locus, with roughly 620-640 for A, B, C, DRB1 and DQB1, around 500 for DQA1, 600 to 610 for DPA1, and some 440 for DPB1. Because of strong linkage in the cohort, a handful of DR-DQ haplotypes were treated as single units for association and clustering. On average, approximately 250,000 unique TCR beta nucleotide sequences were sequenced per donor among 398 genotyped donors of the cohort, with approximately 18% of those sequences being non-productive.

What the work shows at the level of the full study, not this receptor alone: This cohort had only TCR beta chains sequenced, and the lack of alpha or paired-chain data limited which features could be detected. Some IMGT-functional V segments, including TRBV6-2 and TRBV6-3, could not be told apart with the 87-base-pair reads, so those segments were excluded. A further reported finding was that TCR beta sequences accurately predicted the HLA-A and HLA-B alleles for most subjects in the first cohort. Compared with the roughly 700-donor mean, donors in an Asian-associated ancestry cluster had fewer N-insertions in productive TCRs, according to a later genetic analysis. A group of highly shared sequence variants was considered likely to be a technical artifact of the sequencing pipeline. CMV serostatus was the only immune exposure information available for the cohort. According to a later analysis, parvovirus B19, influenza, CMV and Epstein-Barr virus appeared linked to several top co-occurrence clusters. Because some donors lacked HLA typing at each locus, the association tests relied only on the typed subset. The authors suggested that the approach could potentially be extended to other disease states and immunological phenotypes. Linkage disequilibrium might explain the correlated functional status among segregating V segments, but an unknown experimental factor could not be ruled out. The study gave a list of more than 150 TCR beta chains associated with cytomegalovirus. Across donors, most TCR sequences were observed very rarely, whereas some public TCRs were present in many individuals. The earlier analysis of 587 of the donors excluded some 16 rarely observed V segments, including chromosome 9 orphons, because counts were too low. According to a later analysis, TCR association rates differed among HLA loci, with DRB1 alleles showing the most associated TCRs and HLA-C alleles showing the fewest. In both the original and validation cohorts, the classifier was reported to diagnose cytomegalovirus status with high specificity and sensitivity. In a later genetic analysis, a missense DCLRE1C variant was associated with V-gene and J-gene trimming of TCR beta chains, and the association was replicated in an independent cohort. Presence/absence analyses assumed roughly uniform sequencing depth across donors, an assumption that may not hold. A later analysis associated around 16,000 TCR beta sequences with specific HLA alleles at a false discovery rate of 0.05. Most CMV-associated TCR beta chains appeared to be HLA-restricted in a later analysis, and the HLA associations seemed to be driven largely by CMV exposure. A later analysis found that HLA-associated TCR beta chains were more clonally expanded and had lower generation probabilities than equally common non-associated chains. Strong co-occurrence of HLA alleles, especially DR and DQ, made assigning TCR associations to individual alleles difficult. A few of the identified cytomegalovirus-associated TCR beta chains were confirmed in vitro to be specific for cytomegalovirus antigens. Broadly in line with IMGT annotations, most TCR beta V segments showed up in productive rearrangements about 87% or about 30% of the time in an earlier analysis of several hundred of the donors.

The cohort was made up of 666 healthy bone marrow donors. Cohort members were all nominally healthy when sampled, although unrecorded immune exposures were likely present. The donor was CMV seropositive and belonged to the group of 250 to 350 seropositive cohort members. Each donor provided a peripheral blood sample, and peripheral blood mononuclear cells were used for TCR beta sequencing. Genomic DNA was extracted from the blood cell samples with the Qiagen DNeasy Blood Extraction Kit. Receptors were amplified or captured by the immunoSEQ multiplex PCR assay. The multiplex PCR relied on a mix of 60 forward primers for TCR Vbeta segments and 13 reverse primers for TCR Jbeta segments. The CDR3 region of rearranged TCR beta genes was amplified from genomic DNA with a multiplex PCR assay. The Illumina HiSeq System was used to sequence the amplified TCR beta libraries as 87-base-pair reads. In the source study's methods: In a later analysis, tens of millions of unique TCR beta chains were counted across the 500 to 850 repertoires, and around 10 million of these chains were shared by at least two donors. Raw reads were error-corrected and collapsed into unique sequences with a nearest-neighbor algorithm that merged closely related sequences to remove PCR and sequencing errors. V, D and J gene segments were assigned by aligning CDR3 sequences to IMGT reference sequences. For a sequence to be retained, a match of at least six nucleotides was required to both a V gene segment and a J gene segment. Rearrangements were classified as productive when the CDR3 lacked stop codons and remained in frame with V and J, and all other rearrangements were classified as non-productive. CDR3 was defined according to IMGT convention as the region running from the second conserved V-encoded cysteine to the conserved J-encoded phenylalanine. Sequences without an unambiguous match to a single V gene segment were excluded from the earlier analysis of about 640 of the donors. An earlier analysis of about 590 of the donors classified V segments as functional when productive rearrangements were above 56.7% and as segregating when the standard deviation between donors was above 5%. A statistical classification framework was built for diagnosing cytomegalovirus status from the catalog of TCR beta chain sequences. In a later analysis, TCR nucleotide sequences were compared against IMGT/GENE-DB human TR gene sequences so that V and J genes could be assigned. The TCRdist pipeline was used in a later analysis to assign CDR3 sequences and most-parsimonious VDJ recombination scenarios. A later analysis defined each TCR beta chain by its CDR3 amino acid sequence plus V-gene family, and excluded reads lacking a unique V-gene family. A later analysis removed roughly 590 highly shared, low-generation-probability nucleotide sequences to deal with suspected cross-contamination and a sequencing artifact. A later analysis calculated a clonal expansion index for each public chain from normalized within-repertoire ranks of inferred template counts. Generation probabilities in a later analysis came from a VDJ recombination model fitted to out-of-frame rearrangements, and those results were checked against IGoR. In a later analysis, TCR-TCR, TCR-HLA and TCR-CMV co-occurrence was scored with hypergeometric tests, and a repertoire-size bias correction was applied to TCR pairs. A later analysis estimated false discovery rates by permuting HLA or CMV assignments 20 times. In a later analysis, co-occurring TCRs were grouped with DBSCAN, and TCRdist sequence similarity was added when clustering was performed within HLA-allele-positive subsets. Co-occurrence clustering excluded repertoires with fewer than 30,000 or more than 120,000 public chains, plus five with anomalous nucleotide sharing. TCRdb provides this immuneACCESS table in a form limited to in-frame rearrangements. Some clones are lacking; in checked studies, under half of them reflect an unresolved V gene, and why the rest are absent is not known. The V and J calls and clone size come from that table; D and trimming were worked out from the DNA. This sample holds around 160,000 clones; approximately 79% were observed only once. The top ten clonotypes cover about 6.9% of the sample.

V is pared back by 8 bases and J by 7 bases, with 11 bases lying between the germline termini. The CDR3 sequence holds 12 residues, the cysteine and phenylalanine included. The read is trimmed to its CDR3 DNA, 36 bases read in frame from base 1. From the germline V gene (reference sequence), CDR1 is WNHNN and CDR2 is SYGVQD. The table lists this clone with a few counts. Its antigen has not been determined. No much larger clone exists at a distance of one base, and base qualities are not known. Sample: PBMCs. The chain employs TRBV10-1 and TRBJ2-2, and perhaps TRBD1 as D gene, on 6 matching bases. The sequence was obtained from a woman aged 40 to 55 in good health and CMV-seropositive. The CDR3 in this case is CASGQGNGELFF. The sequenced DNA: TGCGCCAGCGGGCAGGGGAACGGGGAGCTGTTTTTT.